Listed below are T cell receptor beta chains from one sample, sequenced in a study of blood T cell repertoires in COVID-19. The table came from immunoSEQ multiplex PCR; TCRdb's copy has only in-frame clones and leaves some out. This sample has 300,000 to 450,000 clones, with over 75% found just once. Sequenced material: PBMCs or T cells enriched from blood (not recorded which). These TCRs come from a woman in her twenties or thirties who had recovered from COVID-19. CDR3s include the opening cysteine and the closing phenylalanine or tryptophan. Fields, in order: J gene, D gene, V gene, clone size, CDR3 protein, CDR3 DNA. A D gene is named only where the DNA matches it firmly. Clone size appears in some rows only: once, few, many, or a class for an expanded clone.

TRBJ2-2 | . | TRBV28 | . | CASSLYINTGELFF | TGTGCCAGCAGTTTATACATTAACACCGGGGAGCTGTTTTTT
TRBJ2-7 | . | TRBV12-3/TRBV12-4 | . | CASTLGGPDEQYF | TGTGCCAGCACCCTTGGGGGCCCCGACGAGCAGTACTTC
TRBJ2-6 | . | TRBV30 | . | CAWSGGGWTSGANVLTF | TGTGCCTGGAGTGGGGGTGGGTGGACTTCTGGGGCCAACGTCCTGACTTTC
TRBJ1-5 | TRBD1 | TRBV3-1/TRBV3-2 | few | CASSKDRRNQPQHF | TGTGCCAGCAGTAAGGACAGGCGGAATCAGCCCCAGCATTTT
TRBJ1-2 | TRBD1 | TRBV29-1 | . | CSVTTGGAPYYGYTF | TGCAGCGTTACGACAGGGGGCGCCCCCTACTATGGCTACACCTTC
TRBJ2-3 | TRBD2 | TRBV24-1 | . | CATSDSSGGLSTDTQYF | TGTGCCACCAGTGATTCTAGCGGGGGGCTTTCCACAGATACGCAGTATTTT
TRBJ1-1 | TRBD1 | TRBV7-9 | . | CASSLTGFDTEAFF | TGTGCCAGCAGTCTGACAGGGTTTGACACTGAAGCTTTCTTT
TRBJ2-1 | . | TRBV18 | . | CASSPEVWGAHNEQFF | TGTGCCAGCTCACCAGAGGTCTGGGGAGCCCACAATGAGCAGTTCTTC
TRBJ2-2 | TRBD1 | TRBV5-1 | . | CDDTPRTGGSNTGELFF | TGCGACGACACCCCACGGACAGGGGGTTCGAACACCGGGGAGCTGTTTTTT
TRBJ1-2 | . | TRBV7-9 | . | CASSSPGNHAGYTF | TGTGCCAGCAGCTCGCCGGGAAACCACGCGGGCTACACCTTC
TRBJ2-7 | TRBD1 | TRBV3-1/TRBV3-2 | . | CASSRGTGGYEQYF | TGTGCCAGCAGCCGGGGGACAGGGGGCTACGAGCAGTACTTC
TRBJ1-2 | . | TRBV7-9 | . | CASSPGAPNYGYTF | TGTGCCAGCAGTCCAGGGGCGCCGAACTATGGCTACACCTTC
TRBJ2-7 | TRBD2 | TRBV29-1 | . | CSVVLAGYTYEQYF | TGCAGCGTTGTGCTAGCGGGGTACACCTACGAGCAGTACTTC
TRBJ2-3 | TRBD2 | TRBV15 | once | CATSRDLAGTSNGATQYF | TGTGCCACCAGCAGAGATCTCGCCGGGACTAGTAACGGCGCTACGCAGTATTTT
TRBJ1-1 | . | TRBV15 | . | CATKGSVLENTEAFF | TGTGCCACCAAAGGGAGCGTCTTGGAAAACACTGAAGCTTTCTTT
TRBJ2-3 | TRBD2 | TRBV13 | . | CASSLASGGANTQYF | TGTGCCAGCAGCTTAGCTAGCGGGGGGGCGAATACGCAGTATTTT
TRBJ2-7 | . | TRBV4-3 | . | CASSRNEGTGHEQYF | TGCGCCAGCAGCCGCAACGAGGGGACTGGCCACGAGCAGTACTTC
TRBJ2-2 | TRBD1 | TRBV28 | . | CASSLGRGRGELFF | TGTGCCAGCAGTTTGGGCAGGGGGCGTGGGGAGCTGTTTTTT
TRBJ1-2 | TRBD1 | TRBV18 | . | CASDRDREDGYTF | TGTGCCAGCGACCGGGACAGGGAGGATGGCTACACCTTC
TRBJ2-5 | . | TRBV2 | . | CASSEGSSPQGSQYF | TGTGCCAGCAGTGAAGGGTCTAGCCCCCAAGGGTCCCAGTACTTC
TRBJ1-6 | TRBD1 | TRBV5-5 | . | CASSLGGQGRNSPLHF | TGTGCCAGCAGCTTGGGTGGACAGGGAAGGAATTCACCCCTCCACTTT
TRBJ1-3 | TRBD1 | TRBV5-6 | once | CASSVGQRGNTIYF | TGTGCCAGCAGCGTGGGACAGCGAGGAAACACCATATATTTT
TRBJ2-7 | . | TRBV7-9 | . | CASSLTQANSYEQYF | TGTGCCAGCAGCTTAACACAGGCTAACTCCTACGAGCAGTACTTC
TRBJ2-7 | TRBD1 | TRBV10-1 | . | CASSEGPGTGDEQYF | TGCGCCAGCAGTGAGGGGCCGGGGACAGGGGATGAGCAGTACTTC